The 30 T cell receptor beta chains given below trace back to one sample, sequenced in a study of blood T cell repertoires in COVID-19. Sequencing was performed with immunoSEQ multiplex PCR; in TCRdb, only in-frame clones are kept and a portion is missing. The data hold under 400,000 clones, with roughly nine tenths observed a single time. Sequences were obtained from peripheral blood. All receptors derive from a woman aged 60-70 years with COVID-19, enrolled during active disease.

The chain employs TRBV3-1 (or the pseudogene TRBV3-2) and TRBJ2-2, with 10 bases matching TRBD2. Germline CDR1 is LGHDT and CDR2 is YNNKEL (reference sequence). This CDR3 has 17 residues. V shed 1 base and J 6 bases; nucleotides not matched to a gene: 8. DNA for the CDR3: TGTGCCAGCAGCCAAGGAGCGGGGGGGCCTTTTGCCGGGGAGCTGTTTTTT. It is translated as CASSQGAGGPFAGELFF.

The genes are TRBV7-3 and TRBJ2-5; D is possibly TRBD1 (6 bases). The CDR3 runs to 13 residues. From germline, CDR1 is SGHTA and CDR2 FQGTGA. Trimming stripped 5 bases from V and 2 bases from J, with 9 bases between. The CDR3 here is CASSLGQQETQYF. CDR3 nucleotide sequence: TGTGCCAGCAGCCTAGGACAGCAAGAGACCCAGTACTTC.

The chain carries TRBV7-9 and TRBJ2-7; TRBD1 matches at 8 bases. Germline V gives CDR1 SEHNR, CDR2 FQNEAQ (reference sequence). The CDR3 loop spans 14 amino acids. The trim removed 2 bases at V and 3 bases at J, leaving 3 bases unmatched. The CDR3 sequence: CASSLPGTGYEQYF. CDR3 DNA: TGTGCCAGCAGCTTACCCGGGACAGGCTACGAGCAGTACTTC. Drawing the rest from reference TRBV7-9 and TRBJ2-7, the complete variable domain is DTGVSQNPRHKITKRGQNVTFRCDPISEHNRLYWYRQTLGQGPEFLTYFQNEAQLEKSRLLSDRFSAERPKGSFSTLEIQRTEQGDSAMYLCASSLPGTGYEQYFGPGTRLTVT.

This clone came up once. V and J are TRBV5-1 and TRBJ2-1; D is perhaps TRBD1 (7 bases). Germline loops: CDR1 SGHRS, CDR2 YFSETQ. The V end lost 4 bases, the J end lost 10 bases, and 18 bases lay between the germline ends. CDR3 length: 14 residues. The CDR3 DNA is TGCGCCAGCAGCATGGAGGGGGCCCTACTCGAGCAGTTCTTC. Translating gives CASSMEGALLEQFF. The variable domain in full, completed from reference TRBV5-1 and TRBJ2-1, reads KAGVTQTPRYLIKTRGQQVTLSCSPISGHRSVSWYQQTPGQGLQFLFEYFSETQRNKGNFPGRFSGRQFSNSRSEMNVSTLELGDSALYLCASSMEGALLEQFFGPGTRLTVL.

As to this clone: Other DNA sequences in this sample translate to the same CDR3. The CDR3 sequence is CASSFRTGGNTEAFF. The CDR3 DNA is TGCGCCAGCAGCTTCCGGACAGGGGGCAACACTGAAGCTTTCTTT. This chain joins TRBV5-1 and TRBJ1-1; TRBD1 matches at 11 bases. The CDR3 spans 15 residues. Germline V lookup: CDR1 SGHRS, CDR2 YFSETQ. Trimming took 2 bases from V and 2 from J; bases not matched to a gene: 2. Together with reference TRBV5-1 and TRBJ1-1, the CDR3 gives the full variable domain: KAGVTQTPRYLIKTRGQQVTLSCSPISGHRSVSWYQQTPGQGLQFLFEYFSETQRNKGNFPGRFSGRQFSNSRSEMNVSTLELGDSALYLCASSFRTGGNTEAFFGQGTRLTVV.

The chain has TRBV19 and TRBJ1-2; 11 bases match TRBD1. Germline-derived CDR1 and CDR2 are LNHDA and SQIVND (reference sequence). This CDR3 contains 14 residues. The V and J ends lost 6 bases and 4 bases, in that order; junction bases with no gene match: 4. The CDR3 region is CASRDRGQGYGYTF. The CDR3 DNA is TGTGCCAGTAGGGACAGGGGGCAGGGCTATGGCTACACCTTC.

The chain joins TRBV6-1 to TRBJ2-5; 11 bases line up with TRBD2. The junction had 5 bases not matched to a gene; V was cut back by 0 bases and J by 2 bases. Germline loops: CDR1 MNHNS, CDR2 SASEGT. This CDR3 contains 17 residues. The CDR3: CASSEARASGGQETQYF. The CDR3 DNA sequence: TGTGCCAGCAGTGAAGCCAGGGCTAGCGGGGGGCAAGAGACCCAGTACTTC.

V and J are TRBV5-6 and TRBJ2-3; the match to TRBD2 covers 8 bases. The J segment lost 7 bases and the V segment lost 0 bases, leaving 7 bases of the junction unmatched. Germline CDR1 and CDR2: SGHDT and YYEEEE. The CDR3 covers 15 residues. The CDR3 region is CASSLAPGGHNTQYF. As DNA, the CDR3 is TGTGCCAGCAGCTTGGCCCCGGGGGGGCATAATACGCAGTATTTT.

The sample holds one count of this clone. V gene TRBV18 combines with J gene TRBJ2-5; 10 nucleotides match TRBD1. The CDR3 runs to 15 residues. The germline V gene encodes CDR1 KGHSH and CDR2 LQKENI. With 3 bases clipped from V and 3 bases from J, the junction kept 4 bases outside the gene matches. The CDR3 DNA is TGTGCCAGCTCACCTCCGGGACAGGGGAAAGAGACCCAGTACTTC. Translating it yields CASSPPGQGKETQYF.

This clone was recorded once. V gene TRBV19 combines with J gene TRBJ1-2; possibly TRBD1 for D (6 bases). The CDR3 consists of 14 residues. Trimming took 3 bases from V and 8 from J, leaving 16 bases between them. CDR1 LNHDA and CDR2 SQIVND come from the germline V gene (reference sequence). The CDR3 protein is CASSILPVRGGYTF. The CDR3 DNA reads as TGTGCCAGTAGTATCCTCCCAGTCAGGGGAGGCTACACCTTC.

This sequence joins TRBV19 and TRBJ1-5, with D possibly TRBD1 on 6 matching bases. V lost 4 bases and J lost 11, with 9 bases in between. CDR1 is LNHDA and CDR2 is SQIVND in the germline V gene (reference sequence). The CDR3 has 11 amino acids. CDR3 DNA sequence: TGTGCCAGTAGTAAAGGACAGACCCAGCATTTT. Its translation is CASSKGQTQHF.

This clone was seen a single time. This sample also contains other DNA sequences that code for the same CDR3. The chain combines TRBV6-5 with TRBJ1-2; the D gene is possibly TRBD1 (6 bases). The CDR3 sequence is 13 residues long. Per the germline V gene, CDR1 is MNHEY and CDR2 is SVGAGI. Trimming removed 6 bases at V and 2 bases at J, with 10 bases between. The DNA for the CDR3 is TGTGCCAGCAGGAAGGACAGCAACTATGGCTACACCTTC. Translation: CASRKDSNYGYTF.

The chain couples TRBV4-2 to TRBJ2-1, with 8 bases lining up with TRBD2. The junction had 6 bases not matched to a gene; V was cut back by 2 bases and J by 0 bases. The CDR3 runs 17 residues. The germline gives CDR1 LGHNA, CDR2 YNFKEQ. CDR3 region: CASSQIAGPGSYNEQFF. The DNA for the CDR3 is TGTGCCAGCAGCCAAATAGCGGGGCCTGGCTCCTACAATGAGCAGTTCTTC.

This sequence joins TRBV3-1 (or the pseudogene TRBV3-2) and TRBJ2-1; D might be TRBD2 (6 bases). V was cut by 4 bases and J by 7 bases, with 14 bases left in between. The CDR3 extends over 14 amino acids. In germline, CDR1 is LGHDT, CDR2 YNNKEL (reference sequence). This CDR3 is CASSPSTRYNEQFF. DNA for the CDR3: TGTGCCAGCAGCCCTTCGACTAGATATAATGAGCAGTTCTTC.

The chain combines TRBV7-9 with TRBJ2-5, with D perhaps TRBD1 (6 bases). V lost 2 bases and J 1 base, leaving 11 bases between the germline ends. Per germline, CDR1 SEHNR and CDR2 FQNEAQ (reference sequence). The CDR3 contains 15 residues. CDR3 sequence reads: CASSLKDSSQETQYF. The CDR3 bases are TGTGCCAGCAGCTTAAAGGACAGCTCCCAAGAGACCCAGTACTTC. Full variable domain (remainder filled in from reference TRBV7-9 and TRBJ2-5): DTGVSQNPRHKITKRGQNVTFRCDPISEHNRLYWYRQTLGQGPEFLTYFQNEAQLEKSRLLSDRFSAERPKGSFSTLEIQRTEQGDSAMYLCASSLKDSSQETQYFGPGTRLLVL.

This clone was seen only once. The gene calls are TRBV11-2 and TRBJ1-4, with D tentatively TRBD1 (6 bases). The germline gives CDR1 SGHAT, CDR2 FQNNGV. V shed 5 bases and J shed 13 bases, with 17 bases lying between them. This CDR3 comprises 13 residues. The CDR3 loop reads CASSVLRSGALFF. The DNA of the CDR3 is TGTGCCAGCAGCGTGTTACGATCAGGGGCACTGTTTTTT.

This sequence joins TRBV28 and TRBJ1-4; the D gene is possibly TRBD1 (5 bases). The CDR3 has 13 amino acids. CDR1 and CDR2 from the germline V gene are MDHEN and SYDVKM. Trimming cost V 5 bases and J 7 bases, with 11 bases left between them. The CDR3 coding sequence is TGTGCCAGCAGTGTACGGGGGAGTGAAAAACTGTTTTTT. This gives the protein CASSVRGSEKLFF.

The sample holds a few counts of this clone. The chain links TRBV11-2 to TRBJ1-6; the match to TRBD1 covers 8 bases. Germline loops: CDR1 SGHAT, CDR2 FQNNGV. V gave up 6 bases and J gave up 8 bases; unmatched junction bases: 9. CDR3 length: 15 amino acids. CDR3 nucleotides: TGTGCCAGCAGTGAAGGGACAGGAAATTATTCACCCCTCCACTTT. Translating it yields CASSEGTGNYSPLHF.

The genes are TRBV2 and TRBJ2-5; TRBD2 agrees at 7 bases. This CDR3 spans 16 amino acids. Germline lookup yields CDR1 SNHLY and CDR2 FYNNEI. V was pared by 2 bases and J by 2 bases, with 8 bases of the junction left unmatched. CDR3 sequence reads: CASSENVGGGQETQYF. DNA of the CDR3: TGTGCCAGCAGTGAAAATGTGGGGGGGGGACAAGAGACCCAGTACTTC. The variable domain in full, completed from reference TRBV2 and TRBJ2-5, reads EPEVTQTPSHQVTQMGQEVILRCVPISNHLYFYWYRQILGQKVEFLVSFYNNEISEKSEIFDDQFSVERPDGSNFTLKIRSTKLEDSAMYFCASSENVGGGQETQYFGPGTRLLVL.

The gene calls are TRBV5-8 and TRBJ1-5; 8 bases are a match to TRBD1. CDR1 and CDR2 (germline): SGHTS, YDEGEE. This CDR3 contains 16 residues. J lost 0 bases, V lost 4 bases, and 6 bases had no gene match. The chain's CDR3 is CASSPDRGPSNQPQHF. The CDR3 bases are TGTGCCAGCAGCCCAGACAGGGGTCCTAGCAATCAGCCCCAGCATTTT.

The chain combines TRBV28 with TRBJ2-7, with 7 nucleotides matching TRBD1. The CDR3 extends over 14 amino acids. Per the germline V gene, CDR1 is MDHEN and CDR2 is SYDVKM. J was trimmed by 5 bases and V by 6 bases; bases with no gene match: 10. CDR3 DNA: TGTGCCAGCAGGCCCGACAGGGTCCTAGACGAGCAGTACTTC. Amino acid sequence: CASRPDRVLDEQYF.

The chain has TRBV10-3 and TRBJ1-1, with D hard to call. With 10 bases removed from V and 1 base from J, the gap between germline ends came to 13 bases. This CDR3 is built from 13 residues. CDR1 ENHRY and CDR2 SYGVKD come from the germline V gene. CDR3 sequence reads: CASGRLGNTEAFF. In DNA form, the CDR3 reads TGTGCCAGCGGAAGGCTTGGGAACACTGAAGCTTTCTTT.

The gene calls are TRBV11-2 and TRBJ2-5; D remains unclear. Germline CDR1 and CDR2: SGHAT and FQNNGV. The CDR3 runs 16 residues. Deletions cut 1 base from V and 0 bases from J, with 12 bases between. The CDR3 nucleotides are TGTGCCAGCAGCTTAGGACTTTTGACGTACCAAGAGACCCAGTACTTC. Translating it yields CASSLGLLTYQETQYF.

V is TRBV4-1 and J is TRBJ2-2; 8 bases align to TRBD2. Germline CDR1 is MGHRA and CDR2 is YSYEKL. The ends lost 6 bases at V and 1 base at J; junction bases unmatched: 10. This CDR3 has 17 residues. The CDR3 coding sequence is TGCGCCAGCAGTCCGATCCGGCTAGCGGGGAACACCGGGGAGCTGTTTTTT. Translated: CASSPIRLAGNTGELFF.

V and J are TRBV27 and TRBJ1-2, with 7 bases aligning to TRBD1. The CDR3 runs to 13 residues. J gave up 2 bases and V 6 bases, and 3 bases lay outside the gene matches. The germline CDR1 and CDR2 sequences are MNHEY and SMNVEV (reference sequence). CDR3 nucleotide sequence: TGTGCCAGCAGAAAACAGGGGAACTATGGCTACACCTTC. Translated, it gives CASRKQGNYGYTF.

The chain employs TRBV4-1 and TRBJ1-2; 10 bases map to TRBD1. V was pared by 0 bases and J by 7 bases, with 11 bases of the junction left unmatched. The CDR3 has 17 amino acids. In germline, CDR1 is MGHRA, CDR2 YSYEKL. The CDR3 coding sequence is TGCGCCAGCAGCCAAGATGGAGGGGGACAGGGGTTATTTGGCTACACCTTC. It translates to CASSQDGGGQGLFGYTF.

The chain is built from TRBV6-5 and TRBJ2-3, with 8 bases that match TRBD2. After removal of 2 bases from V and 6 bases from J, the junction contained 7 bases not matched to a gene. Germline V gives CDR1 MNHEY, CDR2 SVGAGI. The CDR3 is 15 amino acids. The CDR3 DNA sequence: TGTGCCAGCAGTTACGGGGCGGGGGGCCAGGATACGCAGTATTTT. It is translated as CASSYGAGGQDTQYF.

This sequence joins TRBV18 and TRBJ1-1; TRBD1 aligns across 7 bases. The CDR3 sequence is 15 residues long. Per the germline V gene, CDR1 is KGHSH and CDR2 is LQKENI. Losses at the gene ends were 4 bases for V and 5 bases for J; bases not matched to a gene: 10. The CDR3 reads CASSLQGQPGTEAFF. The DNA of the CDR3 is TGTGCCAGCTCACTACAGGGGCAACCGGGGACTGAAGCTTTCTTT.

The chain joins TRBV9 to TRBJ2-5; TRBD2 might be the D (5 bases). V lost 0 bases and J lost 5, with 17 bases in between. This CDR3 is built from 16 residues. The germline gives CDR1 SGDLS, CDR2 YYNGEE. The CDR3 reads CASSVGGTRGMETQYF. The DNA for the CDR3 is TGTGCCAGCAGCGTAGGCGGCACTCGGGGTATGGAGACCCAGTACTTC.

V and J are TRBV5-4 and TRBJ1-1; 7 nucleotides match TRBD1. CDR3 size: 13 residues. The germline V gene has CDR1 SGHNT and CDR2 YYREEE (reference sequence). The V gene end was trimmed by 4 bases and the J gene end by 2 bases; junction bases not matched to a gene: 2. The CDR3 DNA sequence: TGTGCCAGCAGCCGGGACAGCAACACTGAAGCTTTCTTT. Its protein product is CASSRDSNTEAFF.